This T cell receptor (beta chain) was documented in a study of T cell responses to AZD1222 COVID-19 vaccine (dated by TCRdb to the early 2020s). For context, the study as a whole: AZD1222 recipients with second doses at about 4 weeks or about 12 weeks were pooled, because spike-specific TCR depth and breadth did not differ between schedules. TCR sequencing covered 230 to 250 trial participants: 200 to 210 given two doses of AZD1222 and 26 given two doses of MenACWY control vaccine. Trial participants were enrolled by age into subgroups of 18-55, 56-69 and 70-plus years, and around 150, 28 and 57 TCR-sequenced participants, respectively, were included in these subgroups.

What the work shows at the level of the full study, not this receptor alone: After two AZD1222 doses, spike-specific TCR breadth and depth were significantly higher than at day 0 and than in MenACWY recipients. Vaccine-associated CD4 TCRs spanned the whole spike protein, with dominant responses in regions 160-218 and 743-854. In the small 56-69-year group, the increase in depth fell short of significance, most likely because of low power. Participants were mostly white British, with more females than males. The authors suggested clonal diversity may have been underestimated. Because no day 14 peak-response samples were available, the repertoires could be characterized only after the peak T cell response. Conclusions about previously exposed vaccinees are limited because only six or seven AZD1222 recipients were SARS-CoV-2 seropositive at baseline. Reportedly, almost half of the unique spike-specific TCRs recognized epitopes lying outside the regions that are mutated in the B.1.351 and B.1.1.7 variants.

The CDR3 regions of human TCRbeta chains were analyzed by immunosequencing. As for the authors' bioinformatics: TCRs in the repertoires were matched against a reference library of SARS-CoV-2-specific TCRs that had been generated with the MIRA antigen-specificity platform. Breadth was defined as the fraction of unique TCRs that were SARS-CoV-2-associated. Depth was defined as the fraction of total T cells that were SARS-CoV-2-associated. Each spike-specific TCR was assigned to its reactive spike region and to a CD4 or CD8 class using the MIRA data. Log10-transformed breadth and depth values were compared by one-way ANOVA with Sidak's multiple comparisons tests. TCRdb mirrors the immuneACCESS table, restricted to in-frame sequences. Some clones are absent from its copies; in checked studies, under half trace to an unresolved V gene, and the reason for the others is unknown. That table furnishes V, J and clone size, whereas the DNA furnished D and trimming. In all, the sample holds around 100,000 clones, and nearly 90% of those were seen once. The top ten clones comprise roughly 9.1% of the sample.

From its cysteine to its phenylalanine, the CDR3 spans 14 amino acids. The sequence is cut down to CDR3 DNA, 42 bases in frame from base 1. Here V drops 0 bases and J drops 11 bases, and the junction holds 8 bases not matched to any gene. CDR1 and CDR2 (SGHRS, YFSETQ) derive from the germline V gene. Explained via the paper, the time point label denotes: baseline before first vaccination. The vaccinee samples were drawn from two UK trials, COV001 and COV002, one of which was a single-blind randomized controlled phase 2/3 trial testing AZD1222 (ChAdOx1 nCoV-19) in healthy adults. For TCRbeta chain sequencing, PBMC samples were collected from trial participants at day 0 and at day 28 after the second dose. As for this clone: Its target antigen remains unknown. No base-level quality is on record; no much larger clone is a single base apart.

Sequenced here: peripheral blood, sampled on day 0 of AZD1222 vaccination. The V and J genes are TRBV5-1 and TRBJ1-1, with 9 junctional bases fitting TRBD1. The origin of this receptor is an adult in good health. The CDR3 here reads CASSLAQTGGKAFF. DNA sequence: TGCGCCAGCAGCTTGGCCCAAACAGGGGGCAAGGCTTTCTTT.